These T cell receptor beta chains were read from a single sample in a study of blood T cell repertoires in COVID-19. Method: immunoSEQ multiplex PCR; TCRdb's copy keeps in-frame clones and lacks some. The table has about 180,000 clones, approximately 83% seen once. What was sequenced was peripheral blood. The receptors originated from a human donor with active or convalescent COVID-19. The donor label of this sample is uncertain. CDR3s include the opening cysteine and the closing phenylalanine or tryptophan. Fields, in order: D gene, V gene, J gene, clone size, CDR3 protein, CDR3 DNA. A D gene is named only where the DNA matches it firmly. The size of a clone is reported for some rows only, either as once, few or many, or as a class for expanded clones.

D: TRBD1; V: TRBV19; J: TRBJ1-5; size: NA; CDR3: CASSTGQGPQPQHF; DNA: TGTGCCAGTAGTACGGGACAGGGACCGCAGCCCCAGCATTTT
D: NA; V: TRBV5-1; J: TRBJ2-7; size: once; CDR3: CASAPARGNYEQYF; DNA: TGCGCCAGCGCCCCAGCCCGGGGAAACTACGAGCAGTACTTC
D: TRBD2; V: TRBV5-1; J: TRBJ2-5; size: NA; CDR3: CASSLIPGLETETQYF; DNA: TGCGCCAGCAGCTTGATTCCGGGACTAGAAACCGAGACCCAGTACTTC
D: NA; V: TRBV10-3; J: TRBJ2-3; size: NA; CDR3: CAISAGNRGGGADTQYF; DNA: TGTGCCATCAGTGCCGGGAACAGGGGCGGAGGGGCAGATACGCAGTATTTT
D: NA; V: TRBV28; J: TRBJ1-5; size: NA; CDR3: CASSLIGVFEPQHF; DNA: TGTGCCAGCAGTTTGATCGGGGTCTTTGAGCCCCAGCATTTT
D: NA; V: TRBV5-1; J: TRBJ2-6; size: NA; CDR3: CASSSPRSSTGSLSGANVLTF; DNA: TGCGCCAGCAGCTCGCCCCGAAGCTCCACCGGTAGCCTTTCTGGGGCCAACGTCCTGACTTTC
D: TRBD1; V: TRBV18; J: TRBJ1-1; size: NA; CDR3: CASSPQPGQESAFF; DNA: TGTGCCAGCTCACCACAACCGGGACAGGAGTCGGCTTTCTTT
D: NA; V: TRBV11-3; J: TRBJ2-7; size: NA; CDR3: CASSPRVHEQYF; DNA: TGTGCCAGCAGCCCCCGAGTCCACGAGCAGTACTTC
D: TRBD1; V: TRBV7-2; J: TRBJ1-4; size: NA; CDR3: CASSLGGGVGEKLFF; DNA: TGTGCCAGCAGCCTAGGAGGGGGCGTCGGTGAAAAACTGTTTTTT
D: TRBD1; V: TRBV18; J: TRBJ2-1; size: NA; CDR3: CASSPGQGNDEQFF; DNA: TGTGCCAGCTCACCGGGACAGGGGAACGATGAGCAGTTCTTC